This T cell receptor beta chain was captured by sequencing in a study of OX40 agonist ivuxolimab in advanced cancers. TCRdb's table, derived via immunoSEQ multiplex PCR, lists solely in-frame clones and lacks some. Here the sample spans tens of thousands of clones, over 75% being singletons. V shed 0 bases and J shed 4 bases, with 6 bases lying between them. Per germline, CDR1 MNHEY and CDR2 SMNVEV (reference sequence). There are 13 residues in the CDR3. Sequencing was performed on CD4+ or CD8+ T cells sorted from blood, taken in a trial of the OX40 agonist ivuxolimab. This receptor was obtained from an adult with an advanced solid tumor such as melanoma, head and neck, liver or kidney cancer. The chain carries TRBV27 and TRBJ1-2; D uncertain. The CDR3 spells CASSLSLGYGYTF. CDR3 nucleotide sequence: TGTGCCAGCAGTTTATCTCTGGGCTATGGCTACACCTTC.